The T cell receptor beta chain described here comes from a study of blood T cell repertoires in COVID-19. Overall study context: Both acute and convalescent COVID-19 samples were obtained from the United States, Italy and Spain. PBMCs, B-cell-depleted T cells, or T cells were the source of the cDNA or gDNA that made up the material.

In the source study's methods: The assay estimated nucleated cells by amplifying reference gene primers. Method: immunoSEQ multiplex PCR; TCRdb's copy keeps in-frame clones and lacks some. V and J calls and clone size come straight from that table; D and trimming were deduced from the DNA. The table shows tens of thousands of clones, with around nine tenths occurring only once. Patients from Seattle were sampled longitudinally, starting during active infection. Germline CDR1 and CDR2: MNHNY and SVGAGI (reference sequence). Germline trimming cut 6 bases from V and 0 bases from J; bases unmatched to any gene: 4. The length of the CDR3 is 15 residues.

The sequence was obtained from a man aged 35-49 years with COVID-19, enrolled during active disease. The source material was peripheral blood. The chain uses TRBV6-6 and TRBJ2-3, with TRBD1 matching over 9 bases. The CDR3 is CASRGQGLSTDTQYF. As DNA, the CDR3 is TGTGCCAGCAGGGGACAGGGTCTTAGCACAGATACGCAGTATTTT.